This TCR beta chain was found in a study of graft-versus-host responses after intestinal transplantation. Across the whole study: All recipients were given anti-thymocyte globulin induction, and tacrolimus and steroids were then administered for three to four years.

Generated by immunoSEQ multiplex PCR, the TCRdb table keeps only in-frame clones and is missing some. This table has fewer than 45,000 clones, 90% to 95% appearing once. V dropped 3 bases and J dropped 0 bases, with 6 bases sitting between them. Per germline, CDR1 GTSNPN and CDR2 SVGIG (reference sequence). The CDR3 totals 13 residues. The genes are TRBV30 and TRBJ1-3; D uncertain. The clonotype originates from a human patient who received an intestinal transplant, so some T cells may come from the graft donor. The sequenced sample was PBMCs, obtained 524 days after transplant. The chain's CDR3 is CAWRGSSGNTIYF. The DNA of the CDR3 is TGTGCCTGGAGGGGGAGCTCTGGAAACACCATATATTTT.